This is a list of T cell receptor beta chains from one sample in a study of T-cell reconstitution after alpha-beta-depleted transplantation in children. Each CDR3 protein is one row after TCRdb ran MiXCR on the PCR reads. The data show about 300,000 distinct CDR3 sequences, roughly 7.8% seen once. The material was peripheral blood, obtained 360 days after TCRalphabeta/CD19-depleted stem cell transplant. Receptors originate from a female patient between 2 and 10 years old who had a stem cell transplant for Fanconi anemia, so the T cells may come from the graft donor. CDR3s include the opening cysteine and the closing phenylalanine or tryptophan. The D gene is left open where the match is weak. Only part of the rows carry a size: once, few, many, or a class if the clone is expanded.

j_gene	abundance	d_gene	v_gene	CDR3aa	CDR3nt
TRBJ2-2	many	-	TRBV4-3	CASSQDPPFLDTGELFF	TGCGCCAGCAGCCAAGATCCCCCGTTTCTCGACACCGGGGAGCTGTTTTTT
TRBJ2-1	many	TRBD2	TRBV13	CASSPERDFYNEQFF	TGTGCCAGCAGCCCGGAGCGGGACTTCTACAATGAGCAGTTCTTC
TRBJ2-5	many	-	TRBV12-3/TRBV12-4	CASRRTTQETQYF	TGTGCCAGCAGGCGGACTACCCAAGAGACCCAGTACTTC
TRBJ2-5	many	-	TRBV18	CASSDSQETQYF	TGTGCCAGCTCCGACAGTCAAGAGACCCAGTACTTC
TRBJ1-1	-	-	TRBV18	CASSPRYAPTEAFF	TGTGCCAGCTCACCACGGTACGCGCCCACTGAAGCTTTCTTT
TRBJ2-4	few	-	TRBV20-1	CSARVGIAKNIQYF	TGCAGTGCTAGGGTGGGCATAGCCAAAAACATTCAGTACTTC
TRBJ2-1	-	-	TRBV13	CASSQGLLYNEQFF	TGTGCCAGCAGCCAGGGGCTTCTATACAATGAGCAGTTCTTC
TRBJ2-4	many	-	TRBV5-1	CASSLTLAKNIQYF	TGCGCCAGCAGCCTTACTCTAGCCAAAAACATTCAGTACTTC
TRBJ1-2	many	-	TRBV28	CASSFGGRGVNYGYTF	TGTGCCAGCAGTTTTGGCGGCAGGGGAGTTAACTATGGCTACACCTTC
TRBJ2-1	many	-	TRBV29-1	CSVGGTPSSNEQFF	TGCAGCGTTGGGGGGACCCCATCATCAAATGAGCAGTTCTTC
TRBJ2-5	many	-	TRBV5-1	CASSLVGRQETQYF	TGCGCCAGCAGCTTGGTAGGGAGACAAGAGACCCAGTACTTC
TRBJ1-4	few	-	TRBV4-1	CASSQDPTKGVAEKLFF	TGCGCCAGCAGCCAAGATCCCACCAAGGGGGTAGCTGAAAAACTGTTTTTT
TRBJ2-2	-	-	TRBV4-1	CASSQERGGAGELFF	TGCGCCAGCAGCCAAGAACGCGGGGGCGCCGGGGAGCTGTTTTTT
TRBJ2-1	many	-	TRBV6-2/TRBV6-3	CASSPLPTGLSYNEQFF	TGTGCCAGCAGCCCACTCCCAACGGGGCTCTCCTACAATGAGCAGTTCTTC
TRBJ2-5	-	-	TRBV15	CATSRVEGAKEETQYF	TGTGCCACCAGCAGAGTGGAGGGGGCCAAGGAAGAGACCCAGTACTTC
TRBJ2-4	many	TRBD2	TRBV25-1	CASTPTYLAGGVPNIQYF	TGTGCCAGCACTCCAACATACCTAGCGGGAGGGGTACCCAACATTCAGTACTTC
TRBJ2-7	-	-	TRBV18	CASSPSSAGISYEQYF	TGTGCCAGCTCACCATCCTCCGCAGGGATTTCCTACGAGCAGTACTTC
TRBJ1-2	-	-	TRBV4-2	CFSSNYLNYGYTF	TGTTTCAGCAGCAATTACCTCAACTATGGCTACACCTTC
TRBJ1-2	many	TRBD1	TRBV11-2	CASSPISGQGPYGYTF	TGTGCCAGCAGCCCAATCTCGGGACAGGGTCCTTATGGCTACACCTTC
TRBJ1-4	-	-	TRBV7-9	CASSRIGATNEKLFF	TGTGCCAGCAGCCGGATCGGGGCAACTAATGAAAAACTGTTTTTT
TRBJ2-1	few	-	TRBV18	CASSPGLISYNEQFF	TGTGCCAGCTCACCGGGACTCATCTCCTACAATGAGCAGTTCTTC
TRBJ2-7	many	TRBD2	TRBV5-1	CASSLLGAGGPNEQYF	TGCGCCAGCAGCTTACTCGGCGCGGGAGGGCCCAACGAGCAGTACTTC
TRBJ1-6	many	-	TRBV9	CASGEARYSPLHF	TGTGCCAGCGGAGAAGCGAGGTATTCACCCCTCCACTTT
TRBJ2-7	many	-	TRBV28	CASRTGASYEQYF	TGTGCCAGCAGAACCGGGGCATCCTACGAGCAGTACTTC
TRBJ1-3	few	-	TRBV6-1	CASSRQSSGNTIYF	TGTGCCAGCAGCCGACAGAGCTCTGGAAACACCATATATTTT
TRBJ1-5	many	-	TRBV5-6	CASSLLDQPQHF	TGTGCCAGCAGCTTGTTAGATCAGCCCCAGCATTTT
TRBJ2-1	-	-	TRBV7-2	CASSWGVRGFYNEQFF	TGTGCCAGCAGCTGGGGGGTGCGGGGTTTCTACAATGAGCAGTTCTTC
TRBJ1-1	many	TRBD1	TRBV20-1	CSAALARGPTEAFF	TGCAGTGCCGCCCTCGCCAGGGGGCCGACTGAAGCTTTCTTT
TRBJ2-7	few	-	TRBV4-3	CASSHNLGPYLGEQYF	TGCGCCAGCAGCCACAACCTTGGGCCCTACTTGGGCGAGCAGTACTTC
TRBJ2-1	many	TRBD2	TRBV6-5	CASSYSPLAGVYNEQFF	TGTGCCAGCAGTTACTCGCCTCTAGCGGGAGTTTACAATGAGCAGTTCTTC
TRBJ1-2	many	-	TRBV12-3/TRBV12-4	CASSLYGRATYGYTF	TGTGCCAGCAGTTTATACGGCAGGGCCACCTATGGCTACACCTTC
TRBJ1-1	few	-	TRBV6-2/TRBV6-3	CASTSGARQAFF	TGTGCCAGCACCAGTGGCGCCCGGCAAGCTTTCTTT